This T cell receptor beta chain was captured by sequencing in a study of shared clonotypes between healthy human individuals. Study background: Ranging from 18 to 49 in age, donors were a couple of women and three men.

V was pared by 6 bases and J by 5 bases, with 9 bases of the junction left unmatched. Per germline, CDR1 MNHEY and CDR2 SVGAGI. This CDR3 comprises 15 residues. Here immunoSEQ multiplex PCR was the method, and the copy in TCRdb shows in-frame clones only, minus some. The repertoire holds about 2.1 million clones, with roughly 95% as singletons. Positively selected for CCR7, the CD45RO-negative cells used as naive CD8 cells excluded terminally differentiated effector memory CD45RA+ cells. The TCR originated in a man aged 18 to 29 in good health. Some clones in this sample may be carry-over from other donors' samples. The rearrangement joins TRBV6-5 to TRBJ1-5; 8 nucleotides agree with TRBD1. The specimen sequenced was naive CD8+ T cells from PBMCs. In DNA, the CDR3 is TGTGCCAGCAGCCCGGACAGGGCTCGGGATCAGCCCCAGCATTTT. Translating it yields CASSPDRARDQPQHF.